This T cell receptor (beta chain) was found in a study of type 1 and type 2 diabetes patients. Study conclusions and caveats: In CD4+ and CD8+ T cells, type 2 diabetes diversity exceeded type 1. V and J gene usage correlated at 0.9 to 0.98 between type 2 diabetes and control samples.

Trimming pared 5 bases from V and 3 bases from J, leaving 7 bases between. This CDR3 spans 12 amino acids. The V gene's germline CDR1 is LNHNV and CDR2 YYDKDF (reference sequence). Genomic DNA was the PCR template. Amplification of the beta chain CDR3 used 30 forward and 13 reverse multiplex primers. TCRdb itself ran the multiplex PCR reads through MiXCR, one entry per CDR3 protein. The repertoire includes about 250,000 distinct CDR3 sequences, around 47% of them detected once, and approximately 15% sits in the top ten. As for this clonotype: No antigen is known for it.

All diabetic donors were classified as either type 1 or type 2 diabetes. The receptor comes from a man aged 18-30 years with type 2 diabetes. The sequenced sample consisted of peripheral blood mononuclear cells (PBMCs). V and J are TRBV15 and TRBJ1-1; D gene unclear. CDR3 DNA: TGTGCCACCAGCCTAGTAGACACTGAAGCTTTCTTT. Translated, it gives CATSLVDTEAFF. The variable domain in full, completed from reference TRBV15 and TRBJ1-1, reads DAMVIQNPRYQVTQFGKPVTLSCSQTLNHNVMYWYQQKSSQAPKLLFHYYDKDFNNEADTPDNFQSRRPNTSFCFLDIRSPGLGDTAMYLCATSLVDTEAFFGQGTRLTVV.